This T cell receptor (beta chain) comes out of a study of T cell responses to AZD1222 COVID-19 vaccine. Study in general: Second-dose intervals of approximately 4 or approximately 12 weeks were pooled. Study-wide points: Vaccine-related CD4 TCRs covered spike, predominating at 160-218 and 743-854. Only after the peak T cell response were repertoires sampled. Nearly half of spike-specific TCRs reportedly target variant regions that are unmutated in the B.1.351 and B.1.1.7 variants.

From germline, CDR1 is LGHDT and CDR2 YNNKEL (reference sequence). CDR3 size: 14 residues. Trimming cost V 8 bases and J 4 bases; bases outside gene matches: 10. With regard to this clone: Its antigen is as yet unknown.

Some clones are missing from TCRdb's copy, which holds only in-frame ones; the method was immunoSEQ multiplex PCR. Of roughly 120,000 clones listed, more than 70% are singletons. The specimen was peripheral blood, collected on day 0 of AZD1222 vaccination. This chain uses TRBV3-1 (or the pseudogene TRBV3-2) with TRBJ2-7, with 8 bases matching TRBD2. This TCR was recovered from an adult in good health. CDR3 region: CASGDGLAGYEQYF. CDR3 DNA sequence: TGTGCCAGCGGGGATGGGCTAGCGGGTTACGAGCAGTACTTC.